The entry that follows covers one T cell receptor (beta chain) sequence. Its target is unknown. These data are taken from a study of cytomegalovirus exposure and HLA in healthy donors. Findings of the study overall: In a later analysis, a missense DCLRE1C variant was linked to TCR beta V- and J-gene trimming. Some 150 TCR beta chains were listed as cytomegalovirus-associated.

With 60 Vbeta and 13 Jbeta primers, the PCR was carried out. The protocol was immunoSEQ multiplex PCR, while the TCRdb copy is restricted to in-frame clones and leaves out a portion. The repertoire has 60,000 to 75,000 clones, more than 65% of them found once; the top ten carry roughly 3%. Trimming removed 4 bases from V and 5 bases from J; junction bases left unmatched: 13. This CDR3 contains 17 residues. Germline V gene sequence: CDR1 SGHRS, CDR2 YFSETQ. The sequence came from a woman aged 25 to 39 in good health and CMV-seronegative. J is TRBJ2-2 and V is TRBV5-1, with TRBD2 identical over 8 bases. Sequencing used PBMCs. CDR3 in amino acids: CASSPSSAGVATGELFF. CDR3 DNA: TGCGCCAGCAGCCCCTCTTCAGCGGGGGTAGCAACCGGGGAGCTGTTTTTT.